Each of the 32 T cell receptor beta chains below was sequenced from the same sample in a study of tumor and adjacent non-tumor tissue in lung cancer. TCRbeta libraries were built with three rounds of nested PCR, modified from ARM-PCR. TCRdb ran MiXCR on the multiplex PCR reads and lists one entry per CDR3 protein. The repertoire consists of around 200,000 distinct CDR3 sequences, with 60% to 75% occurring once and the leading ten covering about 25%. RNA was extracted from bulk tissue without any cell sorting. The material sequenced was lung tumor tissue. Receptor source: a man in his sixties with non-small cell lung cancer.

The sample holds many counts of this clonotype. This rearrangement joins TRBV6-1 to TRBJ2-1; D ambiguous. CDR1 is MNHNS and CDR2 is SASEGT in the germline V gene. This CDR3 region has 11 residues. V was cut by 9 bases and J by 4 bases, with 7 bases left in between. CDR3 protein: CASWEYNEQFF. CDR3 coding DNA: TGTGCCAGTTGGGAATACAATGAGCAGTTCTTC.

For this clonotype: No conserved phenylalanine or tryptophan is present at the end of the CDR3, so a read error is the likely explanation. This sequence joins TRBV5-1 and TRBJ1-1; 8 bases match TRBD1. The CDR3 has 15 residues. The junction had 9 bases not matched to a gene; V was cut back by 5 bases and J by 3 bases. CDR1 is SGHRS, CDR2 YFSETQ, per germline. The CDR3 bases are TGCGCCAGCAGGATTCGGCAGGGGGCAGACACTGAAGCTTTCTCT. Its translation is CASRIRQGADTEAFS.

Turning to this clonotype: Mismatch with germline at one junction end may stem from a read error. This chain connects TRBV5-4 to TRBJ1-1; perhaps TRBD1 as D (5 bases). This CDR3 is built from 15 residues. The germline V gene encodes CDR1 SGHNT and CDR2 YYREEE (reference sequence). The CDR3 DNA sequence: TGTGCCAACAGCTTGGGGACGGAATTGAACACTGAGGCTTTCTTT. Its protein is CANSLGTELNTEAFF.

Regarding this clonotype: The CDR3 carries no conserved terminal phenylalanine or tryptophan, so it likely arises from a read error. This chain uses TRBV6-6 with TRBJ2-2; D unresolved. The CDR3 totals 12 residues. The germline CDR1 and CDR2 sequences are MNHNY and SVGAGI (reference sequence). CDR3 loop: CASTERTVELFV. CDR3 DNA: TGTGCCAGCACTGAACGCACCGTGGAGCTGTTTGTT.

This chain connects TRBV6-5 to TRBJ2-5; D assignment may be TRBD1 or TRBD2 (5 bases each). The CDR3 sequence is 15 residues long. Germline V gene lookup returns CDR1 MNHEY and CDR2 SVGAGI. Trimming removed 9 bases at V and 5 bases at J, with 22 bases between. The chain's CDR3 is CARKLQGRGQETQYF. The CDR3 DNA sequence: TGTGCCAGAAAACTTCAGGGAAGAGGGCAGGAGACCCAGTACTTC.

Worth noting for this clonotype: With a much larger clone just one base away, this may be a read error. The chain has TRBV20-1 and TRBJ1-2; 7 nucleotides agree with TRBD1. There are 13 residues in the CDR3. Germline assignment: CDR1 DFQATT and CDR2 SNEGSKA (reference sequence). The CDR3 reads CSARDIGGYGYIF. CDR3 nucleotides: TGCAGTGCTAGAGATATAGGGGGCTATGGCTACATCTTC.

As regards this clonotype: A much bigger clone sits one base away, suggesting this may be a read error. This rearrangement joins TRBV20-1 to TRBJ1-1, with D uncertain. The CDR3 is 13 residues long. Germline V gives CDR1 DFQATT, CDR2 SNEGSKA (reference sequence). Trimming cost V 5 bases and J 3 bases, with 13 bases left between them. The CDR3 DNA reads TGCAGTGCTGAGGATACATTGGACACTGAAGCTTTCTTT. This sequence encodes CSAEDTLDTEAFF.

The chain couples TRBV11-2 to TRBJ2-2; D is unresolved. Trimming took off 5 bases at V and 7 bases at J, with 11 bases between the two ends. Looked up from germline, CDR1 is SGHAT and CDR2 is FQNNGV. The CDR3 spans 13 residues. DNA for the CDR3: TGTGCCAGCAGCAGTACCTGGGACGGGGAGCTGTTTTTT. The encoded protein is CASSSTWDGELFF.

Notes on this clonotype: This may arise from a read error, as a much more abundant clone is one base away. V and J are TRBV29-1 and TRBJ1-5, with D uncertain. This CDR3 is 12 amino acids long. The germline V gene has CDR1 SQVTM and CDR2 ANQGSEA. The V end was cut by 0 bases, the J end by 15 bases, with 15 bases between. The CDR3 loop reads CSVEDSRTERHF. CDR3 bases: TGCAGCGTTGAAGATTCCCGCACCGAGAGGCATTTT.

The chain employs TRBV7-8 and TRBJ1-1; D not resolved. The CDR3 consists of 14 residues. Trimming removed 1 base from V and 1 base from J, with 7 bases in between. The V gene's germline CDR1 is SGHVS and CDR2 FQNEAQ. As DNA, the CDR3 is TGTGCCAGCAGCTTAGTGGCAGGGAACACTGAAGCTTTCTTT. This sequence encodes CASSLVAGNTEAFF.

This clonotype was counted once. This clone may be a read error of a much larger clone one base away. The chain recombines TRBV12-3 or TRBV12-4 with TRBJ2-3; 14 positions agree with TRBD2. V was clipped by 4 bases and J by 0 bases; unmatched bases: 15. The CDR3 sequence is 21 residues long. CDR3 residues: CASSSGVRGLAGGTSTDTQYF. DNA of the CDR3: TGTGCCAGCAGTTCAGGTGTGAGAGGACTAGCGGGAGGAACTAGCACAGATACGCAGTATTTT.

V gene TRBV20-1 combines with J gene TRBJ1-1; D is unresolved. The germline V gene has CDR1 DFQATT and CDR2 SNEGSKA (reference sequence). This CDR3 contains 13 residues. Deletions cut 7 bases from V and 4 bases from J, with 16 bases between. The CDR3 coding sequence is TGCAGTGTCTCCTTGGGGTCGAGCACTGAAGCTTTCTTT. This codes for CSVSLGSSTEAFF.

This clonotype was observed a few times. A much larger clone lies one base from this, so it may be a read error. The V gene is TRBV20-1, the J gene TRBJ1-5, with D possibly being TRBD1 (5 bases). The CDR3 totals 13 residues. Germline V lookup: CDR1 DFQATT, CDR2 SNEGSKA (reference sequence). The CDR3 protein is CSARGDGNLPQHF. For the CDR3, the DNA is TGCAGTGCTAGGGGGGACGGAAATCTGCCCCAGCATTTT.

This clonotype was seen ten or more times. V usage is TRBV6-1 and J usage is TRBJ1-2, with D hard to call. CDR3 length: 13 residues. With 3 bases removed from V and 2 bases from J, the gap between germline ends came to 7 bases. The V gene's germline CDR1 is MNHNS and CDR2 SASEGT. DNA of the CDR3: TGTGCCAGCAGTGATTCCGGGAACTATGGCTACACCTTC. Protein sequence: CASSDSGNYGYTF.

V is TRBV20-1 and J is TRBJ2-1, with 8 positions matching TRBD2. Per germline, CDR1 DFQATT and CDR2 SNEGSKA (reference sequence). CDR3 size: 14 residues. With V trimmed by 3 bases and J by 12 bases, 13 bases remained unmatched. CDR3 in DNA: TGCAGTGCTAGTCTGAAGCGGGGGTGGGCTGTGCAGTTCTTC. Protein: CSASLKRGWAVQFF.

The rearrangement joins TRBV6-5 to TRBJ2-3; 10 bases line up with TRBD1. CDR1 is MNHEY, CDR2 SVGAGI, per germline. After removal of 6 bases from V and 0 bases from J, the junction contained 3 bases not matched to a gene. The CDR3 runs to 15 residues. CDR3 DNA sequence: TGTGCCAGCAGAATGGACAGGGGGAGCACAGATACGCAGTATTTT. This codes for CASRMDRGSTDTQYF.

The table lists this clonotype with a few counts. A read error may explain this, as a much larger clone is one base away. The chain uses TRBV20-1 and TRBJ2-2; no firm D call. This CDR3 has 15 residues. Germline assignment: CDR1 DFQATT and CDR2 SNEGSKA (reference sequence). The V end lost 0 bases, the J end lost 4 bases, and 12 bases lay between the germline ends. The CDR3 nucleotides read TGCAGTGCTAGAGAATCCCCTGTATCCACCGGGGAGCTGTTTTTT. This translates into CSARESPVSTGELFF.

A single count supports this clonotype. A much larger clone sits a single nucleotide away, making a read error possible. V and J are TRBV12-3 or TRBV12-4 and TRBJ1-1; perhaps TRBD1 as D (6 bases). The CDR3 runs to 14 residues. The CDR3 bases are TGTGCCAGCAGGTACGACAGGCTGGGCACTAAAGCTTTCTTT. It encodes CASRYDRLGTKAFF.

Concerning this clonotype itself: A much larger clone lies one base from this, so it may be a read error. The chain uses TRBV13 and TRBJ2-1; 10 positions match TRBD2. CDR1 and CDR2 from the germline V gene are PRHDT and FYEKMQ (reference sequence). The CDR3 contains 16 residues. J gave up 6 bases and V 9 bases, and 14 bases lay outside the gene matches. CDR3 loop: CARSARGLADLNEQFF. The CDR3 nucleotides read TGTGCCAGGAGCGCCCGAGGACTAGCGGACCTCAATGAGCAGTTCTTC. Using reference TRBV13 and TRBJ2-1 for the parts outside the CDR3, the full variable domain is AAGVIQSPRHLIKEKRETATLKCYPIPRHDTVYWYQQGPGQDPQFLISFYEKMQSDKGSIPDRFSAQQFSDYHSELNMSSLELGDSALYFCARSARGLADLNEQFFGPGTRLTVL.

With respect to this clonotype: Sequence at one end of the junction differs from germline and may be a read error. The chain is built from TRBV5-1 and TRBJ1-1, with 7 bases that match TRBD1. The CDR3 contains 12 residues. Germline CDR1 is SGHRS and CDR2 is YFSETQ. The CDR3 reads CPSRGQNNEAFF. The CDR3 nucleotides read TGCCCCAGCAGGGGACAGAATAATGAAGCTTTCTTT.

CDR3 protein: CASTEFKDTQYF. The CDR3 nucleotides read TGTGCCAGCACGGAGTTCAAGGATACGCAGTATTTT. The chain couples TRBV28 to TRBJ2-3, with D hard to call. The CDR3 sequence is 12 residues long. CDR1 and CDR2 from the germline V gene are MDHEN and SYDVKM. V was cut by 7 bases and J by 6 bases, with 11 bases left in between. Full variable domain (missing parts from reference TRBV28 and TRBJ2-3): DVKVTQSSRYLVKRTGEKVFLECVQDMDHENMFWYRQDPGLGLRLIYFSYDVKMKEKGDIPEGYSVSREKKERFSLILESASTNQTSMYLCASTEFKDTQYFGPGTRLTVL.

V usage is TRBV12-3 or TRBV12-4 and J usage is TRBJ2-2; 8 nucleotides match TRBD1. This CDR3 is built from 14 residues. Germline trimming cut 7 bases from V and 5 bases from J; bases unmatched to any gene: 6. Here the CDR3 DNA reads TGTGCCAGCATAACCACAGGGGGAACCGGGGAGCTGTTTTTT. This gives the protein CASITTGGTGELFF.

This clonotype was detected ten times or more. The chain carries TRBV12-3 or TRBV12-4 and TRBJ2-2; maybe TRBD2 (5 bases). The germline V and J ends were trimmed by 0 bases and 6 bases, with 14 bases remaining between them. The CDR3 extends over 16 amino acids. The DNA for the CDR3 is TGTGCCAGCAGTTTAGCGCTATCGGGGATCTCCGGGGAGCTGTTTTTT. It codes for CASSLALSGISGELFF.

This clonotype was detected many times. The chain recombines TRBV4-1 with TRBJ2-1, with no clear D. From germline, CDR1 is MGHRA and CDR2 YSYEKL. V gave up 0 bases and J gave up 0 bases, with 12 bases separating them. The CDR3 has 17 residues. This chain's CDR3 is CASSQDLTLPSYNEQFF. CDR3 nucleotide sequence: TGCGCCAGCAGCCAAGATCTGACTCTACCCTCCTACAATGAGCAGTTCTTC.

As to this clonotype: An end of the junction differs from the germline gene, which may be a read error. The J gene is TRBJ2-7, the V gene TRBV28; no reliable D call. Germline V gives CDR1 MDHEN, CDR2 SYDVKM. This CDR3 region has 14 residues. As DNA, the CDR3 is TGTCCCAGCAGCCGATCATATAGCTCCTATGAGCAGTACTTC. Its translation is CPSSRSYSSYEQYF. The full variable domain, in which reference TRBV28 and TRBJ2-7 provide the parts outside the CDR3, is DVKVTQSSRYLVKRTGEKVFLECVQDMDHENMFWYRQDPGLGLRLIYFSYDVKMKEKGDIPEGYSVSREKKERFSLILESASTNQTSMYLCPSSRSYSSYEQYFGPGTRLTVT.

A remark on this clonotype: A much larger clone is a single base away; this may be a read error. The CDR3 bases are TGTGCCAGCTGTGAACTGTGGACTGAAGCTTTCTTT. As protein: CASCELWTEAFF. V usage is TRBV6-1 and J usage is TRBJ1-1; D unclear. Germline lookup yields CDR1 MNHNS and CDR2 SASEGT. The CDR3 is 12 residues long.

Concerning this clonotype: Since a much larger clone is just one base distant, this may be a read error. The chain joins TRBV5-1 to TRBJ2-5, with D perhaps given as TRBD1 or TRBD2 (5 bases each). CDR1 SGHRS and CDR2 YFSETQ come from the germline V gene. Between the trimmed V and J ends, which lost 5 bases and 4 bases, there was a span of 18 bases. The CDR3 is made up of 15 amino acids. The CDR3 region has the DNA TGCGCCAGCAGTACACAGGAAGGGCGGGCAGAGACCCAGTACTTC. This sequence encodes CASSTQEGRAETQYF.

In regard to this clonotype: At one end, the junction sequence differs from germline, possibly due to a read error. CDR3 loop: CASSLDMGRSNQSQHF. CDR3 DNA: TGTGCCAGCAGTTTAGACATGGGTAGGAGCAATCAGTCCCAGCATTTT. V gene TRBV12-3 or TRBV12-4 combines with J gene TRBJ1-5; D gene unclear. The CDR3 covers 16 residues.

This chain uses TRBV20-1 with TRBJ2-1, with D possibly called TRBD1 or TRBD2 (5 bases each). Trimming stripped 0 bases from V and 13 bases from J, with 22 bases between. The CDR3 extends over 15 amino acids. Germline CDR1 is DFQATT and CDR2 is SNEGSKA (reference sequence). The CDR3 loop reads CSARDGTELHREQFF. For the CDR3, the DNA is TGCAGTGCTAGAGATGGGACGGAATTGCACCGTGAACAGTTCTTC.

Points on this clonotype: This may arise from a read error, as a much more abundant clone is one base away. The chain joins TRBV20-1 to TRBJ2-5; 8 bases are shared with TRBD2. Germline CDR1 DFQATT, CDR2 SNEGSKA (reference sequence). The J segment lost 2 bases and the V segment lost 6 bases, leaving 14 bases of the junction unmatched. The CDR3 contains 16 residues. The CDR3 DNA reads as TGCAGTGCCCGCCCGGCTATAGCGGGATGGCAAGAGACCCAGTACTTC. Its protein is CSARPAIAGWQETQYF.

On this clonotype: The conserved phenylalanine or tryptophan is not found at the CDR3 terminus, so this likely reflects a read error. V usage is TRBV20-1 and J usage is TRBJ1-5; a possible D gene is TRBD1 (5 bases). Germline CDR1 is DFQATT and CDR2 is SNEGSKA (reference sequence). This CDR3 is built from 15 residues. V lost 0 bases, J lost 6 bases, and 15 bases lay in between. CDR3 DNA: TGCAGTGCTAGAGATAGGCAGGGCTTAGCTCAGCCCCAGCATCTT. Translation gives CSARDRQGLAQPQHL.

To note about this clonotype: Because it lacks the conserved phenylalanine or tryptophan at the end, this CDR3 is likely a read error. This chain connects TRBV20-1 to TRBJ1-5; 9 bases are shared with TRBD1. The V and J ends lost 2 bases and 7 bases, in that order; junction bases with no gene match: 6. The germline V gene encodes CDR1 DFQATT and CDR2 SNEGSKA (reference sequence). There are 14 residues in the CDR3. In DNA form, the CDR3 reads TGCAGTGCTAGAACCGGACAGGGGAGGCAGCCCCAGCATGTT. The encoded protein is CSARTGQGRQPQHV.